This TCR beta chain was sequenced during a study of human T cells and chemical hapten exposure. General observations from the study: TCRs exceeding a frequency of 1 in 1000 stayed unchanged under DPC sensitization. The study found expanded TCRs formed significantly more large CDR3 similarity clusters than controls.

From the RACE reads, TCRdb called clonotypes with MiXCR, one entry per CDR3 protein. The top ten hold 8% to 9% of the sample, which has nearly 350,000 distinct CDR3 sequences, around 6.9% seen once. In regard to this clonotype: Its antigen is unidentified.

CDR1 is SEHNR, CDR2 FQNEAQ, per germline (reference sequence). This CDR3 is built from 16 residues. The V and J ends lost 5 bases and 4 bases respectively, with 18 bases between them. The sample's time point: patch test 1, 2 weeks after DPC sensitization. The treatment is: therapeutic diphenylcyclopropenone sensitization with weekly scalp DPC. The material was whole blood, obtained in connection with sensitization to the hapten diphenylcyclopropenone (DPC). The source of this sequence is a woman in her late teens or twenties with alopecia areata. Some clones in this sample may be carry-over from other donors' samples. The chain is built from TRBV7-9 and TRBJ2-1; possibly TRBD1 or TRBD2 for D (6 bases each). This chain's CDR3 is CASSLGRGPTYNEQFF. In nucleotides, the CDR3 is TGTGCCAGCAGCCTAGGTCGGGGGCCAACTTACAATGAGCAGTTCTTC. Complete variable domain (other parts from reference TRBV7-9 and TRBJ2-1): DTGVSQNPRHKITKRGQNVTFRCDPISEHNRLYWYRQTLGQGPEFLTYFQNEAQLEKSRLLSDRFSAERPKGSFSTLEIQRTEQGDSAMYLCASSLGRGPTYNEQFFGPGTRLTVL.